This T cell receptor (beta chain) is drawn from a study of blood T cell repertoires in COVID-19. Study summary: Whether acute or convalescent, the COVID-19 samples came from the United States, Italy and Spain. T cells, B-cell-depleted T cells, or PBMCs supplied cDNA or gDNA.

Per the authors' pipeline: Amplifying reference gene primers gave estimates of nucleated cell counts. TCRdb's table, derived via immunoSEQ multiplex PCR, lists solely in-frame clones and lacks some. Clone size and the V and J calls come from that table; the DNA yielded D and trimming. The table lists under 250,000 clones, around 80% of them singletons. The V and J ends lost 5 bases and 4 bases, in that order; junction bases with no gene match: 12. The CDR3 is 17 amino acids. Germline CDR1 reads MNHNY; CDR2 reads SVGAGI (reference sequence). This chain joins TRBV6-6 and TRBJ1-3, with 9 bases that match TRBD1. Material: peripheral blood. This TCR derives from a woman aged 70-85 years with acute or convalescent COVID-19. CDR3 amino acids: CASSPLPRTGVGNTIYF. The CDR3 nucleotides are TGTGCCAGCAGTCCCCTCCCCCGGACAGGGGTCGGAAACACCATATATTTT.